This T cell receptor (beta chain) comes out of a study of cytomegalovirus exposure and HLA in healthy donors. Findings and limits, study-wide: The study found most TCR sequences rare, yet found some public TCRs in many donors.

V was shortened by 7 bases and J by 1 base, with 13 bases between the two germline ends. The CDR3 totals 14 residues. The germline V gene has CDR1 MNHEY and CDR2 SVGAGI. As regards this clone: The antigen is unknown.

Here immunoSEQ multiplex PCR was the method, and the copy in TCRdb shows in-frame clones only, minus some. Among about 360,000 clones, approximately 90% were seen once, and the ten largest hold under 0.9%. This sequence joins TRBV6-5 and TRBJ1-1; D gene uncertain. The TCR originated in a woman aged 18-30 years in good health and CMV-seronegative. Sequencing used PBMCs. The CDR3, as DNA: TGTGCCAGCACCTCACGGGAGCCGAACACTGAAGCTTTCTTT. It is translated as CASTSREPNTEAFF.